The source of this T cell receptor (beta chain) is a study of T cell repertoires in cytomegalovirus infection (dated by TCRdb to between 2018 and 2021). A note on the overall study: Alongside well-studied HLA-B-restricted epitopes, the peptide stimulations were aimed at recently identified HLA-C-restricted CMV epitopes, whose presentation resists viral immunomodulation. Donor HLA type was relevant to the analysis, because carriage of CMV infection together with the matching HLA type was indicated by public TCR beta signatures. Here is what the overall study found, with its caveats: In both this cohort and an independent roughly 330-donor cohort, the cumulative frequency of public TCR beta family members distinguished carriers of CMV infection plus the relevant HLA type. The ex vivo response was dominated by HLA-C-restricted CMV-specific TCR beta clonotypes, and the single most frequent clonotype in two of eight donors was supplied by these HLA-C-restricted clonotypes.

Worth noting for this clonotype: Its cognate antigen has yet to be identified. Base qualities are not at hand, and no much larger clone is one base apart.

Read against the paper, the sample's treatment or condition label means: in vitro stimulation with specific CMV peptide epitopes to enrich CMV-specific T cells. V ends up 6 bases short and J 8 bases short, with an unmatched junction base count of 13. The CDR3 measures 15 amino acids from cysteine to phenylalanine. Of all the DNA, just the CDR3 is kept, 45 bases in frame from base 1. Taken from the germline V gene (reference sequence), the CDR1 and CDR2 loops are DFQATT and SNEGSKA. The listed sequencing device is Illumina HiSeq 1500. TCRdb reworked the public reads: Q25 trimming with fastp, MiXCR clone assembly, productive beta chains retained. Rows are unified per CDR3 protein, each entry keeping the most common DNA and genes. This sample is represented by about 570,000 distinct CDR3 sequences; about 40% of them were singletons. The ten largest clones add up to 48% of the sample.

The sequencing used cultured PBMCs, collected from culture after CMV antigen stimulation. The rearrangement joined TRBV20-1 to TRBJ2-2, and TRBD2 aligns with 9 junction nucleotides. The sequence derives from a human donor in good health (CMV status not recorded). Some clones in this sample may be carry-over from other donors' samples. The CDR3 protein sequence reads: CSAPGLAGRRGELFF. The DNA sequence is TGCAGTGCCCCAGGGCTAGCGGGGAGGAGGGGGGAGCTGTTTTTT.